Sequencing of this TCR beta chain was carried out in a study of OX40 agonist ivuxolimab in advanced cancers. TCRdb's table, derived via immunoSEQ multiplex PCR, lists solely in-frame clones and lacks some. The table shows tens of thousands of clones, with about nine tenths occurring only once. The receptor's source is an adult with an advanced solid tumor such as melanoma, head and neck, liver or kidney cancer. The sample consisted of CD4+ or CD8+ T cells sorted from blood, taken in a trial of the OX40 agonist ivuxolimab.

In nucleotides, the CDR3 is TGTGCCAGCAGTTTGGGTCTCTACAATGAGCAGTTCTTC. This codes for CASSLGLYNEQFF. V and J are TRBV6-5 and TRBJ2-1; D remains ambiguous. The CDR3 sequence is 13 residues long. Trimming took 4 bases from V and 3 from J, leaving 7 bases between them. Germline CDR1 and CDR2: MNHEY and SVGAGI.